This TCR beta chain was sequenced for a study of cytomegalovirus exposure and HLA in healthy donors. The PCR was carried out with 60 Vbeta primers and 13 Jbeta primers. Repertoires were generated with immunoSEQ multiplex PCR, while TCRdb's copy carries only in-frame clones and drops some. The table lists 80,000 to 130,000 clones, 65% to 90% of them singletons. Unmatched junction bases numbered 19, after V lost 8 bases and J lost 14 bases. CDR3 length: 15 residues. Germline values: CDR1 KGHSH, CDR2 LQKENI. This clone came up once. This sequence joins TRBV18 and TRBJ2-1; 9 bases map to TRBD1. Sequenced sample: PBMCs. This sequence originates from a woman between 18 and 29 years old in good health and CMV-seronegative. In DNA form, the CDR3 reads TGTGCCAGCCTATTCTCCGGGACAGGGAGGGGGTTAAAGTTCTTC. It specifies CASLFSGTGRGLKFF.